The 12 T cell receptor delta chains below were found in one sample sequenced in a study of γδ T cells in repeated Plasmodium falciparum infection. TCRdb reapplied CATT to the multiplex PCR reads. The data show 53,000 or so delta-chain clones, with approximately 2% seen just once and less than 30% held by the top ten. Vgamma9/Vdelta2+ and Vdelta2-negative gammadelta T cells were flow-sorted from PBMC for bulk sequencing. Sample: gamma-delta T cells from blood. These receptors all come from a pool of human donors (malaria-infected and uninfected, not separated).

As for this clone: The TCRdb protein, from a much larger clone, departs from this DNA's translation at residue 7, likely by read error; the protein shown derives from the DNA. The chain joins TRDV1 to TRDJ2; D could derive from TRDD1 or TRDD2 (5 bases each). No J segment appears in TCRdb, so it was assigned here by matching the sequence to germline. The V gene's germline CDR1 is TSWWSYY and CDR2 QGS. The V end lost 0 bases, the J end lost 6 bases, and 26 bases lay between the germline ends. The CDR3 sequence is 20 residues long. The CDR3 sequence: CALGELLTYRDCKKSAQLFF. The CDR3 bases are TGTGCTCTTGGGGAACTCTTGACCTACCGGGACTGTAAGAAATCAGCACAACTCTTCTTT.

This clone showed up just a few times. The protein that TCRdb holds for this DNA derives from a much larger clone and differs from the translated DNA at residue 3, which likely indicates a read error; the protein shown here is translated from the DNA. This rearrangement joins TRDV1 to TRDJ1, with 10 bases aligning to TRDD3. TCRdb carries no J gene annotation; the J gene was assigned here by matching the DNA with germline. The length of the CDR3 is 28 residues. With V trimmed by 10 bases and J by 0 bases, 47 bases remained unmatched. Germline V gene lookup returns CDR1 TSWWSYY and CDR2 QGS. CDR3 coding DNA: TGTGCTCCTGGAGAAGGGTGGGTACGGATGGGCTACGGGAGGGAGCGATACTGGGGGATGCAATACACCGATAAACTCATCTTT. This translates into CAPGEGWVRMGYGRERYWGMQYTDKLIF.

This clone showed up just a few times. TCRdb pairs this DNA with a much larger clone's protein that differs at residue 17, likely a read error; the protein shown was translated from the DNA. The rearrangement joins TRDV3 to TRDJ1; 12 nucleotides line up with TRDD3. Because TCRdb records no J gene, it was assigned here through a match of the DNA to germline. The CDR3 runs to 20 residues. Looked up from germline, CDR1 is TVYSNPD and CDR2 is GDNSRS (reference sequence). CDR3 residues: CAFNYAPILGDTLYTDRLIF. CDR3 DNA sequence: TGTGCCTTTAACTACGCCCCTATACTGGGGGATACATTATACACCGATAGACTCATCTTT.

This clone has more than one count but fewer than ten. This is likely an artifact of a read error, given a far larger clone one base away. This sample also contains other DNA sequences that code for the same CDR3. The rearrangement joins TRDV1 to TRDJ1; a possible D gene is TRDD2 (6 bases). Trimming shortened V by 4 bases and J by 7 bases, and 34 bases separated the two germline ends. The CDR3 spans 20 residues. Germline V lookup: CDR1 TSWWSYY, CDR2 QGS. The DNA of the CDR3 is TGTGCTCTTGGGGGACGCTCTGTATTCCTATACCGTAATGGCGACCTTAAACTCATCTTT. It specifies CALGGRSVFLYRNGDLKLIF.

This clone was observed a handful of times. TCRdb's protein, taken from a much larger clone, differs from this DNA's translation at residue 17, likely owing to a read error; the protein displayed comes from the DNA. The chain carries TRDV1 and TRDJ2; 9 nucleotides agree with TRDD3. TCRdb offers no J gene call, so here the DNA was matched to germline to obtain one. The V segment lost 4 bases and the J segment 4 bases; nucleotides outside the gene matches: 34. Germline-derived CDR1 and CDR2 are TSWWSYY and QGS. The CDR3 extends over 25 amino acids. CDR3 in amino acids: CALGATSFTSTPLYWGTQGTAQLFF. For the CDR3, the DNA is TGTGCTCTTGGGGCCACGTCCTTTACCTCTACACCTTTGTACTGGGGGACACAGGGGACAGCACAACTCTTCTTT.

This clone came up a few times. Translating this DNA gives a protein that differs at residue 5 from the TCRdb one, which belongs to a much larger clone; a read error is likely, and the protein shown is this translation. The gene calls are TRDV2 and TRDJ1, with 8 bases lining up with TRDD3. No J segment appears in TCRdb, so it was assigned here by matching the sequence to germline. The germline CDR1 and CDR2 sequences are GEAIGNYY and EKD. The V and J ends lost 3 bases and 0 bases, in that order; junction bases with no gene match: 11. This CDR3 spans 17 amino acids. CDR3 in DNA: TGTGCCTGTGACGCACTGGGGGGTAACCGTTACACCGATAAACTCATCTTT. Translation: CACDALGGNRYTDKLIF.

Many counts were recorded for this clone. This probably arose from a read error, given a far larger clone one base away. Distinct nucleotide sequences in the sample also encode this CDR3. The J gene is TRDJ1, the V gene TRDV3; 7 bases are a match to TRDD3. Assignment of the J gene here rests on matching the DNA to germline, because TCRdb gives none. CDR1 and CDR2 from the germline V gene are TVYSNPD and GDNSRS (reference sequence). Trimming cost V 1 base and J 4 bases; bases outside gene matches: 9. The CDR3 is 14 residues long. CDR3 DNA sequence: TGTGCCTTTAAGGAGCCTGGGGGCTACGATAAACTCATCTTT. Its translation is CAFKEPGGYDKLIF.

This clone showed up many times. A far more abundant clone sits one base away, making this likely a read error. Other DNA sequences from this sample encode an identical CDR3 as well. The chain couples TRDV1 to TRDJ2; TRDD3 aligns across 10 bases. The ends lost 3 bases at V and 4 bases at J; junction bases unmatched: 17. This CDR3 has 20 residues. The germline gives CDR1 TSWWSYY, CDR2 QGS. As DNA, the CDR3 is TGTGCTCTTGGGGAGACCTTAACCAGCACTGGGGGATTAAGGACAGCACAACTCTTCTTT. Translating it yields CALGETLTSTGGLRTAQLFF.

To note about this clone: One base separates it from a far larger clone, so it is likely a read error. The sample carries other DNA sequences with the same CDR3. The chain employs TRDV3 and TRDJ1; 10 positions match TRDD3. TCRdb records no J gene; here it was assigned by comparing the DNA to germline. Losses at the gene ends were 2 bases for V and 0 bases for J; bases not matched to a gene: 21. The length of the CDR3 is 20 residues. CDR1 and CDR2 from the germline V gene are TVYSNPD and GDNSRS (reference sequence). In DNA form, the CDR3 reads TGTGCCTTTTCCAATAGGCCGTACTGGGGGATCAGTCCTAACACCGATAAACTCATCTTT. Its translation: CAFSNRPYWGISPNTDKLIF.

This clone showed up just a few times. TCRdb records a much larger clone's protein for this DNA, with a difference at residue 11 that likely arises from a read error; the protein given is the translation of the DNA. The V and J genes are TRAV38-2/DV8 and TRDJ1; 7 nucleotides agree with TRDD3. TCRdb carries no J gene annotation; the J gene was assigned here by matching the DNA with germline. CDR3 length equals 20 residues. Germline CDR1 and CDR2: TSESDYY and QEAYKQQN. Trimming cost V 3 bases and J 7 bases; bases outside gene matches: 27. The CDR3 DNA reads as TGTGCTTATAGGAACAAACCTGCGTACTGGAGGATACGGGGCGCCGGTAAACTCATCTTT. Translated, it gives CAYRNKPAYWRIRGAGKLIF.

With regard to this clone: This likely reflects a read error, since a far larger clone is one base away. The same CDR3 arises from other DNA sequences in this sample as well. The chain recombines TRDV1 with TRDJ1; 7 bases agree with TRDD3. The J gene, missing from TCRdb, was assigned here through DNA to germline matching. Germline assignment: CDR1 TSWWSYY and CDR2 QGS. After removal of 1 base from V and 0 bases from J, the junction contained 23 bases not matched to a gene. The length of the CDR3 is 22 residues. CDR3 region: CALGEPPSAYWGPYLNTDKLIF. As DNA, the CDR3 is TGTGCTCTTGGGGAACCACCTTCTGCGTACTGGGGACCTTATCTGAACACCGATAAACTCATCTTT.

The sample holds a few counts of this clone. TCRdb shows a much larger clone's protein in place of this DNA's translation, and the two differ at residue 21, likely through a read error; the protein shown is translated from the DNA. V gene TRDV1 was called; the J gene was not; the table's D call, TRDD3, was not checked against the DNA. The length of the CDR3 is 22 residues. Germline loops: CDR1 TSWWSYY, CDR2 QGS. CDR3 nucleotides: TGTGCTCTTGGGGAACCTCCTACTCTGGGGGGATACTCAATTTCGTACACCGATAAACTCACCTTT. Translating it yields CALGEPPTLGGYSISYTDKLTF.